This TCR beta chain appears in the sequencing data of a study of early T cells in non-severe SARS-CoV-2 infection. Unique molecular identifiers (one per individual cDNA molecule) were attached. TCRdb re-derived calls from the 5' RACE reads in MiXCR, one entry per CDR3 protein. The repertoire holds approximately 41,000 distinct CDR3 sequences, with about 4.5% as singletons. This clonotype showed up many times. Germline assignment: CDR1 MNHNY and CDR2 SVGAGI (reference sequence). The V end lost 4 bases, the J end lost 2 bases, and 8 bases lay between the germline ends. The length of the CDR3 is 14 residues.

This rearrangement joins TRBV6-6 to TRBJ2-2, with D possibly TRBD1 on 5 matching bases. The sample consisted of whole blood. This receptor was taken from an adult who was a healthcare worker with PCR-confirmed SARS-CoV-2 infection or an uninfected control (not recorded which). CDR3 sequence (DNA): TGTGCCAGCAGTTCCAGGGTCAACACCGGGGAGCTGTTTTTT. Protein product: CASSSRVNTGELFF.